This entry describes one T cell receptor (beta chain). Its antigen is not identified. These data belong to a study of early T cells in non-severe SARS-CoV-2 infection. Study-wide background: From unsorted whole blood, bulk RNA was sequenced, and the chains remained unpaired. Points from the study as a whole: Anti-spike CD8 responses were favored by VDJdb matching, which missed private and CD4 specificities.

CDR1 is SGDLS and CDR2 is YYNGEE in the germline V gene. The CDR3 runs 14 residues. Trimming took 0 bases from V and 4 from J, leaving 10 bases between them. The protocol attached unique molecular identifiers to individual cDNA molecules. TCRdb independently ran MiXCR on the 5' RACE reads; one entry per CDR3 protein. In the table there are 50,000 to 65,000 distinct CDR3 sequences, less than 9.5% of which are singletons. V gene TRBV9 combines with J gene TRBJ1-1; D ambiguous. The sample was whole blood, taken at baseline. This TCR came from an adult who was a healthcare worker with PCR-confirmed SARS-CoV-2 infection or an uninfected control (not recorded which). The CDR3 loop is CASSVADQATEAFF. The CDR3 DNA reads as TGTGCCAGCAGCGTAGCCGACCAGGCCACTGAAGCTTTCTTT.